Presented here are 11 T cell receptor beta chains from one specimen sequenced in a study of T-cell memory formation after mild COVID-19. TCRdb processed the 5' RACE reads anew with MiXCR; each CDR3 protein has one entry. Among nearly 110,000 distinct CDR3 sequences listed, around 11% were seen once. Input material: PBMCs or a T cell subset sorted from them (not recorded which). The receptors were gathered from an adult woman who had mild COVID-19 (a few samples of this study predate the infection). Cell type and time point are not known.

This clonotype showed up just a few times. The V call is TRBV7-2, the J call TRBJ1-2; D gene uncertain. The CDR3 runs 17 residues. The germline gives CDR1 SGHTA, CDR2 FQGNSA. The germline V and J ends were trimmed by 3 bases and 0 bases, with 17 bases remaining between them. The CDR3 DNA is TGTGCCAGCAGCTTTGATTTGTCCGTGGGCCCTAACTATGGCTACACCTTC. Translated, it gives CASSFDLSVGPNYGYTF. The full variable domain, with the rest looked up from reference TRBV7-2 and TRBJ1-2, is GAGVSQSPSNKVTEKGKDVELRCDPISGHTALYWYRQSLGQGLEFLIYFQGNSAPDKSGLPSDRFSAERTGGSVSTLTIQRTQQEDSAVYLCASSFDLSVGPNYGYTFGSGTRLTVV.

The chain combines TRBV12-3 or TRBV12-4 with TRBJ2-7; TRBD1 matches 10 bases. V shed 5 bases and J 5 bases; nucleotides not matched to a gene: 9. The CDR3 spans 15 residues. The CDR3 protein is CASSLRTGGEDEQYF. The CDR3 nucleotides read TGTGCCAGCAGTCTGAGGACAGGGGGTGAGGACGAGCAGTACTTC.

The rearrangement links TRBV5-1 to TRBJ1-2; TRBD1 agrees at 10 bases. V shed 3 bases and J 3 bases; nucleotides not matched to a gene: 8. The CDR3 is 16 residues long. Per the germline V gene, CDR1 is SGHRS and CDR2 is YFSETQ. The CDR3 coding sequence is TGCGCCAGCAGCTCGAAGCCGGGACAGGGGTACTATGGCTACACCTTC. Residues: CASSSKPGQGYYGYTF.

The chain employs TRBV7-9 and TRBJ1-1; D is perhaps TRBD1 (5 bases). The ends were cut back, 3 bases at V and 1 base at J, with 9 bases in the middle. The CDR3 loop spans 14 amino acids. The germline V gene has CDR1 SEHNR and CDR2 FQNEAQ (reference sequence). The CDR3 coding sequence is TGTGCCAGCAGCTTGACAGAGAAGAACACTGAAGCTTTCTTT. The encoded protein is CASSLTEKNTEAFF. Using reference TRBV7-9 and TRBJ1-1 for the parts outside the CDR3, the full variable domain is DTGVSQNPRHKITKRGQNVTFRCDPISEHNRLYWYRQTLGQGPEFLTYFQNEAQLEKSRLLSDRFSAERPKGSFSTLEIQRTEQGDSAMYLCASSLTEKNTEAFFGQGTRLTVV.

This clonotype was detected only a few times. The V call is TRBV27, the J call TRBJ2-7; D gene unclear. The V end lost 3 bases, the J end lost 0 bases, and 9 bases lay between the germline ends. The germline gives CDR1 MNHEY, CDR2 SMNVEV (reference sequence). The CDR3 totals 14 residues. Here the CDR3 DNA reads TGTGCCAGCAGTTTTCACGGACCCTCCTACGAGCAGTACTTC. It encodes CASSFHGPSYEQYF.

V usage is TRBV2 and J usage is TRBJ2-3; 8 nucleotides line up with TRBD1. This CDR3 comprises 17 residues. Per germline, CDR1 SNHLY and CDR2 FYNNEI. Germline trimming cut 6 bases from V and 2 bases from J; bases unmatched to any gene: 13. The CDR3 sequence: CASSGPFGQGTTDTQYF. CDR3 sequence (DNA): TGTGCCAGCAGCGGCCCGTTCGGACAGGGAACCACAGATACGCAGTATTTT.

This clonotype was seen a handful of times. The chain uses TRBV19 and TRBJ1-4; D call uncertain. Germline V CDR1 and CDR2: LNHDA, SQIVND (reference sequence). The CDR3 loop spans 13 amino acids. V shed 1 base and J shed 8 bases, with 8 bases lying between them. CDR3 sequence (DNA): TGTGCCAGTAGTATAGCCCTAGGAGAAAAACTGTTTTTT. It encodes CASSIALGEKLFF.

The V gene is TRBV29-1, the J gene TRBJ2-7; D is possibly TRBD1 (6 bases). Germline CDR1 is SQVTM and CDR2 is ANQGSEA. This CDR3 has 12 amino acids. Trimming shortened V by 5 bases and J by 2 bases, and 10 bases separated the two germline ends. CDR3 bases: TGCAGCGTTTGGGACAAAACCTACGAGCAGTACTTC. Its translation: CSVWDKTYEQYF.

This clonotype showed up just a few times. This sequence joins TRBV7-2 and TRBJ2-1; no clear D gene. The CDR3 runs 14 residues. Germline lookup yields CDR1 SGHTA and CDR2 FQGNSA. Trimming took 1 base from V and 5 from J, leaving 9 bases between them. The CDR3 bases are TGTGCCAGCAGCTTAGGGTATTCTGACAATGAGCAGTTCTTC. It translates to CASSLGYSDNEQFF.

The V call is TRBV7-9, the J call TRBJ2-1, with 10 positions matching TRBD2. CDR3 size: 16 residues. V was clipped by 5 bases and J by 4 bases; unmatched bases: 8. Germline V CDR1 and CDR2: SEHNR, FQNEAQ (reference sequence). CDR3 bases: TGTGCCAGCAGCCCCCGGACTAGCGGCCTTTACAATGAGCAGTTCTTC. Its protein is CASSPRTSGLYNEQFF.

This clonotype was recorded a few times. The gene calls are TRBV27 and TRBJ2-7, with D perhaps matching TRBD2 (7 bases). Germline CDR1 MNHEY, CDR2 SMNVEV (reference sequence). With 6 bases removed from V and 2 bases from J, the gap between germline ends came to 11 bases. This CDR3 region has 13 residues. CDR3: CASRGGDAYEQYF. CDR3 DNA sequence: TGTGCCAGCAGAGGGGGGGATGCCTACGAGCAGTACTTC.